The TCR beta chain described here comes from a study of T cells in Graves' hyperthyroidism and ophthalmopathy. CDR1 MNHNS and CDR2 SASEGT come from the germline V gene. V gave up 10 bases and J gave up 1 base, with 23 bases separating them. The CDR3 has 18 residues. From RNA transcripts, TCR beta CDR3 regions were amplified. Researchers ran a first-round RT-PCR on the TCR CDR3 using the HTBI primer set. TCRdb recomputed calls from the multiplex PCR reads with MiXCR, one row per CDR3 protein. Among 300,000 to 350,000 distinct CDR3 sequences, 15% to 20% were seen once, and the ten largest hold 45% to 50%.

This receptor was obtained from a woman aged 45-65 years with Graves' hyperthyroidism. This chain links TRBV6-1 with TRBJ2-6; no firm D call. Source material: blood. The CDR3 nucleotides read TGTGCCACCAAACTATTCGGAACGGCCCGATCTGGGGCCAACGTCCTGACTTTC. It is translated as CATKLFGTARSGANVLTF.